This T cell receptor (beta chain) was found in a study of shared clonotypes between healthy human individuals. Libraries were prepared by immunoSEQ multiplex PCR; TCRdb keeps only in-frame clonotypes and omits some of them. The sample includes more than 500,000 clones, about 96% of them seen just once. Germline CDR1 reads SNHLY; CDR2 reads FYNNEI. The V and J ends lost 3 bases and 1 base respectively, with 9 bases between them. The CDR3 runs to 14 residues. The gene calls are TRBV2 and TRBJ2-5, with D possibly matching TRBD2 (6 bases). The receptor's source is a woman under 40 in good health. The material sequenced was naive CD4+ T cells sorted from blood. The subset was: CD45RA+ positively selected. The CDR3: CASSDRGGQETQYF. CDR3 coding DNA: TGTGCCAGCAGTGATAGGGGAGGCCAAGAGACCCAGTACTTC.